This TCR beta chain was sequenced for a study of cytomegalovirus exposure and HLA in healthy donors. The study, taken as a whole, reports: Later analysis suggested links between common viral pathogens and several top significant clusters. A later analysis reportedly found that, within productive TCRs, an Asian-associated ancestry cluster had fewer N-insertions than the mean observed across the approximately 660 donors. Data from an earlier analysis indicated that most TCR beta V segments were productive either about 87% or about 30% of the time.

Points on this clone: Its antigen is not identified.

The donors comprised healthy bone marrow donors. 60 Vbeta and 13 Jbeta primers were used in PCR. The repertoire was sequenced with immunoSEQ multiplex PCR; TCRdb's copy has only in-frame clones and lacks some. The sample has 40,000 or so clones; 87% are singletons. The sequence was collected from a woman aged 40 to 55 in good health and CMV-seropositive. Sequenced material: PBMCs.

CDR3 amino acids: CASSPLAGLIYEQYF. The CDR3 nucleotides are TGTGCCAGCTCACCTTTAGCGGGACTCATTTACGAGCAGTACTTC. The chain combines TRBV18 with TRBJ2-7, with 8 bases fitting TRBD2. Losses at the gene ends were 3 bases for V and 4 bases for J; bases not matched to a gene: 8. The CDR3 has 15 amino acids. Per germline, CDR1 KGHSH and CDR2 LQKENI.